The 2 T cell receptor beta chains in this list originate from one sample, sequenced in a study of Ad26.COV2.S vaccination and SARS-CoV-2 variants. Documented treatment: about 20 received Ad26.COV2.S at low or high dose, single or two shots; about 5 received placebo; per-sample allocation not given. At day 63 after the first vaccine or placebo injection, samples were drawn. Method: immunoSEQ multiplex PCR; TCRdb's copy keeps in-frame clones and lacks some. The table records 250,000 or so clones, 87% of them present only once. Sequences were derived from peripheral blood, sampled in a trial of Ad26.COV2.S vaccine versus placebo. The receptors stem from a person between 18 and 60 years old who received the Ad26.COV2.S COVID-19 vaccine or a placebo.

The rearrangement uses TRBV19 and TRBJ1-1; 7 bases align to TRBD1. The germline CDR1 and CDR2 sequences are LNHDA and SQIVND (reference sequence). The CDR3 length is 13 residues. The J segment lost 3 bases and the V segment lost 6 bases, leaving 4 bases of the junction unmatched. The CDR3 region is CASRTRGYTEAFF. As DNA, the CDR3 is TGTGCCAGTAGGACCAGGGGGTACACTGAAGCTTTCTTT.

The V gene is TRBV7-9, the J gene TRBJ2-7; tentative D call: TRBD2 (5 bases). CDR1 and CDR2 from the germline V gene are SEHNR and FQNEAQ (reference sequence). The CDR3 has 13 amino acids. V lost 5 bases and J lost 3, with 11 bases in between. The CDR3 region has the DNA TGTGCCAGCAGCAGAGAGGGTTACTACGAGCAGTACTTC. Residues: CASSREGYYEQYF.